Detailed here is one T cell receptor beta chain. What it binds is unknown. The J segment lost 3 bases and the V segment lost 3 bases, leaving 11 bases of the junction unmatched. The CDR3 consists of 16 residues. The germline gives CDR1 SGHTS, CDR2 YDEGEE. Sequenced by immunoSEQ multiplex PCR; TCRdb stores in-frame clones only, minus some. The repertoire holds approximately 2,000 clones, roughly 67% seen once, with roughly 50% in the top ten. Treatment was busulfan-fludarabine conditioning, a marrow graft, and cyclophosphamide on days +3 and +4. The record originates from a study of T cells after posttransplantation cyclophosphamide. Points from the study as a whole: TRB overlap between skin or GI tissue T cells and blood was limited. Later blood repertoires were often dominated by clones from the donor CD8+ memory compartment.

Specimen: CD8+ T cells sorted from PBMCs, collected around 240 days after a stem cell transplant with posttransplant cyclophosphamide. This TCR was recovered from a male patient between 25 and 39 years old who received an allogeneic stem cell transplant from a related donor, was CMV-positive, and had no GVHD. Some of the T cells may derive from the graft donor. The V and J genes are TRBV5-8 and TRBJ2-7; 8 positions agree with TRBD1. The CDR3 coding sequence is TGTGCCAGCAGCTGGGACGTGGAGACAGGGGACTACGAGCAGTACTTC. It yields the protein CASSWDVETGDYEQYF.